This entry lists 17 T cell receptor beta chains sequenced from one sample in a study of OX40 agonist ivuxolimab in advanced cancers. Produced via immunoSEQ multiplex PCR; TCRdb's table is partial and in-frame only. The sample consists of roughly 58,000 clones, approximately 90% of them appearing once. This material consisted of CD4+ or CD8+ T cells sorted from blood, taken in a trial of the OX40 agonist ivuxolimab. The source of these receptors is an adult with an advanced solid tumor such as melanoma, head and neck, liver or kidney cancer.

This clone was recorded once. V gene TRBV7-9 combines with J gene TRBJ1-6; D gene uncertain. The V gene lost 5 bases and the J gene lost 14 bases, with 13 bases spanning the gap. The CDR3 is 12 residues long. The germline CDR1 and CDR2 sequences are SEHNR and FQNEAQ (reference sequence). CDR3 coding DNA: TGTGCCAGCAGCAGGACTGCAGACTCCCTCCACTTT. This codes for CASSRTADSLHF.

This chain connects TRBV11-1 to TRBJ2-1; 9 nucleotides line up with TRBD2. The CDR3 consists of 14 residues. V dropped 6 bases and J dropped 5; count of bases not matched to a gene: 5. Germline loops: CDR1 SGHAT, CDR2 FQDESV (reference sequence). In nucleotides, the CDR3 is TGTGCCAGCAGTAGGAGCGGGGGGCACAATGAGCAGTTCTTC. The encoded protein is CASSRSGGHNEQFF.

This sequence joins TRBV6-1 and TRBJ2-7, with D maybe TRBD1 (6 bases). The CDR3 has 13 amino acids. Trimming shortened V by 8 bases and J by 0 bases, and 11 bases separated the two germline ends. Per germline, CDR1 MNHNS and CDR2 SASEGT. DNA for the CDR3: TGTGCCAGCGGACAGCTGAGCTCCTACGAGCAGTACTTC. Encoded protein: CASGQLSSYEQYF.

The rearrangement uses TRBV4-1 and TRBJ1-2; 9 bases agree with TRBD1. CDR1 and CDR2 from the germline V gene are MGHRA and YSYEKL. There are 14 residues in the CDR3. The V and J ends lost 0 bases and 8 bases, in that order; junction bases with no gene match: 4. The CDR3 region has the DNA TGCGCCAGCAGCCAAGACGGGGGGACAGGGGGCTACACCTTC. Amino acids: CASSQDGGTGGYTF.

The chain combines TRBV19 with TRBJ2-3; D unclear. Germline CDR1 reads LNHDA; CDR2 reads SQIVND (reference sequence). The CDR3 runs to 14 residues. V was clipped by 1 base and J by 9 bases, with 14 bases between them. CDR3 region: CASSIGLVGSTQYF. The CDR3 region has the DNA TGTGCCAGTAGTATAGGACTGGTCGGAAGCACGCAGTATTTT.

This chain uses TRBV6-5 with TRBJ2-2; a weak D match, TRBD2 (5 bases). The V gene's germline CDR1 is MNHEY and CDR2 SVGAGI. The CDR3 loop spans 16 amino acids. Trimming took off 3 bases at V and 5 bases at J, with 16 bases between the two ends. The CDR3 region has the DNA TGTGCCAGCAGTTATTTAGCGAAGGCCCCGACCGGGGAGCTGTTTTTT. It yields the protein CASSYLAKAPTGELFF.

The chain employs TRBV9 and TRBJ2-5, with D possibly being TRBD1 or TRBD2 (6 bases each). Germline CDR1 is SGDLS and CDR2 is YYNGEE. V was cut by 4 bases and J by 1 base, with 14 bases left in between. This CDR3 has 15 residues. Written as DNA, the CDR3 is TGTGCCAGCAGCCCCAGGGGAGGCAGCCAAGAGACCCAGTACTTC. Translated: CASSPRGGSQETQYF.

The chain links TRBV5-1 to TRBJ1-5; D may be TRBD1 (5 bases). Looked up from germline, CDR1 is SGHRS and CDR2 is YFSETQ. The CDR3 length is 14 residues. Trimming left V 4 bases short and J 2 bases short, with 10 bases between. CDR3 DNA sequence: TGCGCCAGCAGCGGGGGTGAGGGCAATCAGCCCCAGCATTTT. Protein product: CASSGGEGNQPQHF.

The gene calls are TRBV4-1 and TRBJ2-5; TRBD2 agrees at 9 bases. Germline V lookup: CDR1 MGHRA, CDR2 YSYEKL. This CDR3 is built from 17 residues. Trimming took 0 bases from V and 4 from J; bases not matched to a gene: 9. Written as DNA, the CDR3 is TGCGCCAGCAGCCAAGATCTTTGGGGCGGGGGGGCAGAGACCCAGTACTTC. It specifies CASSQDLWGGGAETQYF.

The chain joins TRBV30 to TRBJ2-5; a possible D gene is TRBD1 (5 bases). The CDR3 covers 14 residues. CDR1 GTSNPN and CDR2 SVGIG come from the germline V gene (reference sequence). V was clipped by 0 bases and J by 5 bases, with 13 bases between them. CDR3 sequence (DNA): TGTGCCTGGAGTGTACTCAGGGCGCGGGAGACCCAGTACTTC. Protein product: CAWSVLRARETQYF.

CDR3 sequence (DNA): TGCGCCAGCAGCTTGAGTGGCTGGCAAGAGACCCAGTACTTC. Amino acid sequence: CASSLSGWQETQYF. The chain links TRBV5-1 to TRBJ2-5, with D uncertain. This CDR3 has 14 residues. Germline V gene lookup returns CDR1 SGHRS and CDR2 YFSETQ. Deletions cut 1 base from V and 2 bases from J, with 9 bases between. The full variable domain, in which reference TRBV5-1 and TRBJ2-5 provide the parts outside the CDR3, is KAGVTQTPRYLIKTRGQQVTLSCSPISGHRSVSWYQQTPGQGLQFLFEYFSETQRNKGNFPGRFSGRQFSNSRSEMNVSTLELGDSALYLCASSLSGWQETQYFGPGTRLLVL.

V and J are TRBV18 and TRBJ2-5; TRBD1 matches at 9 bases. Germline values: CDR1 KGHSH, CDR2 LQKENI. The CDR3 contains 13 residues. V lost 3 bases and J lost 5; bases outside the gene matches: 1. In nucleotides, the CDR3 is TGTGCCAGCTCACCTGGACAGGGGGAGACCCAGTACTTC. Its protein product is CASSPGQGETQYF. The full variable domain, rest sourced from reference TRBV18 and TRBJ2-5, is NAGVMQNPRHLVRRRGQEARLRCSPMKGHSHVYWYRQLPEEGLKFMVYLQKENIIDESGMPKERFSAEFPKEGPSILRIQQVVRGDSAAYFCASSPGQGETQYFGPGTRLLVL.

This clone is medium-sized (0.01 to 0.1%). This sequence joins TRBV6-5 and TRBJ1-2; unclear D gene. This CDR3 is built from 14 residues. CDR1 and CDR2 from the germline V gene are MNHEY and SVGAGI. Between the trimmed V and J ends, which lost 9 bases and 0 bases, there was a span of 14 bases. The CDR3 spells CASRSSNANYGYTF. The CDR3 bases are TGTGCCAGTCGATCGTCCAATGCTAACTATGGCTACACCTTC.

The chain carries TRBV7-8 and TRBJ2-7; D possibly corresponds to TRBD1 (6 bases). The CDR3 is made up of 12 amino acids. Trimming removed 5 bases at V and 4 bases at J, with 9 bases between. Germline values: CDR1 SGHVS, CDR2 FQNEAQ. The CDR3 nucleotides are TGTGCCAGCAGCGATACAGGGTACGAGCAGTACTTC. As protein: CASSDTGYEQYF.

V and J are TRBV7-9 and TRBJ2-5; D possibly uses TRBD1 or TRBD2 (7 bases each). The CDR3 runs to 12 residues. Germline lookup yields CDR1 SEHNR and CDR2 FQNEAQ (reference sequence). The V end was cut by 3 bases, the J end by 12 bases, with 14 bases between. The CDR3 spells CASSFGGTDEYF. CDR3 bases: TGTGCCAGCAGCTTCGGGGGGACAGATGAGTACTTC.

V usage is TRBV6-5 and J usage is TRBJ2-7; D uncertain. Germline V gene sequence: CDR1 MNHEY, CDR2 SVGAGI. V was shortened by 2 bases and J by 0 bases, with 11 bases between the two germline ends. This CDR3 contains 15 residues. The CDR3 is CASSYRRLSSYEQYF. In DNA form, the CDR3 reads TGTGCCAGCAGTTACAGAAGGTTGAGCTCCTACGAGCAGTACTTC.

This chain connects TRBV5-1 to TRBJ1-4, with no clear D. Germline CDR1 is SGHRS and CDR2 is YFSETQ. The germline V and J ends were trimmed by 4 bases and 2 bases, with 12 bases remaining between them. CDR3 length: 15 residues. DNA for the CDR3: TGCGCCAGCAGCCCGGAGGGATACACTAATGAAAAACTGTTTTTT. It yields the protein CASSPEGYTNEKLFF.